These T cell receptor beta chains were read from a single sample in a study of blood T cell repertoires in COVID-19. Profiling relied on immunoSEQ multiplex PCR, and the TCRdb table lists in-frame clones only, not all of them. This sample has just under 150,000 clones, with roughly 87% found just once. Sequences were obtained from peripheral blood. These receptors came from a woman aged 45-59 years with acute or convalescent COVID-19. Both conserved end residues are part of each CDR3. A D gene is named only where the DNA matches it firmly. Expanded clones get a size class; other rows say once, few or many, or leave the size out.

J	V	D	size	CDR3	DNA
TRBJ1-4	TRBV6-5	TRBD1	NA	CASSYSTGIGREKLFF	TGTGCCAGCAGTTACTCGACAGGGATCGGGCGGGAAAAACTGTTTTTT
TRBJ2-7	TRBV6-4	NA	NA	CASSFEVRYEQYF	TGTGCCAGCAGTTTTGAAGTGAGGTACGAGCAGTACTTC
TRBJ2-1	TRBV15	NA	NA	CATSGTGSPSYNEQFF	TGTGCCACCAGCGGTACAGGGTCTCCCTCCTACAATGAGCAGTTCTTC
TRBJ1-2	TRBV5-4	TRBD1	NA	CASSFTGVGYTF	TGTGCCAGCAGCTTCACAGGGGTAGGCTACACCTTC
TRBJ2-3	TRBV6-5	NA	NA	CASSYPPPDTQYF	TGTGCCAGCAGTTACCCTCCTCCGGATACGCAGTATTTT
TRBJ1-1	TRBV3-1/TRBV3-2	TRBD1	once	CASSHSSLRGGRAFF	TGTGCCAGCAGCCATTCCTCCCTCAGAGGGGGCAGAGCTTTCTTT
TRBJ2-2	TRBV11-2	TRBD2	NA	CASSPGTRLTGELFF	TGTGCCAGCAGCCCAGGGACTAGGTTAACCGGGGAGCTGTTTTTT
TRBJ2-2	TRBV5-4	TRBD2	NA	CASSLSGGINTGELFF	TGTGCCAGCAGCTTGAGCGGGGGGATTAACACCGGGGAGCTGTTTTTT
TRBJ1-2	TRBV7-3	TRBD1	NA	CASSLGDREYGYTF	TGTGCCAGCAGCTTAGGGGACAGGGAGTATGGCTACACCTTC
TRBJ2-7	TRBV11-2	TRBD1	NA	CASSSQGAAGQYF	TGTGCCAGCAGCTCACAGGGGGCCGCCGGGCAGTACTTC
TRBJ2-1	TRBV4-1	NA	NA	CASSQTESSYNEQFF	TGCGCCAGCAGCCAAACAGAAAGCTCCTACAATGAGCAGTTCTTC
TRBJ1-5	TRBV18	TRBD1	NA	CASSPPSGDRAFQPQHF	TGTGCCAGCTCACCACCGAGTGGGGACAGGGCATTTCAGCCCCAGCATTTT
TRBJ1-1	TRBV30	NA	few	CASTWRAGTEAFF	TGTGCCTCTACCTGGAGGGCAGGGACTGAAGCTTTCTTT
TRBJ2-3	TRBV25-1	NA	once	CASSEGTFSTDTQYF	TGTGCCAGCAGCGAGGGCACCTTTAGCACAGATACGCAGTATTTT
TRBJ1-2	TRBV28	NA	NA	CASSLSGYGYTF	TGTGCCAGCAGTTTATCGGGCTATGGCTACACCTTC
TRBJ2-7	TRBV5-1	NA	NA	CASSLSRGIKGQYF	TGCGCCAGCAGCTTGTCCCGGGGAATAAAGGGGCAGTACTTC
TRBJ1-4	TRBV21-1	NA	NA	CASSFRDSLNEKLFF	TGTGCCAGCAGCTTCCGGGACAGCCTTAATGAAAAACTGTTTTTT
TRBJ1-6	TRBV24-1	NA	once	CATSDSGNSPLHF	TGTGCCACCAGTGATTCCGGGAATTCACCCCTCCACTTT
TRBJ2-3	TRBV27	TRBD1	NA	CASSTPSQGSFDTQYF	TGTGCCAGCAGTACGCCCTCACAGGGGTCGTTTGATACGCAGTATTTT
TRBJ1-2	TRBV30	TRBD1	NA	CAWRRPGTGNYGYTF	TGTGCCTGGAGGAGGCCCGGGACAGGGAACTATGGCTACACCTTC
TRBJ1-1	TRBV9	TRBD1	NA	CASSDIPGQSFMNTEAFF	TGTGCCAGCAGCGACATACCGGGACAGTCATTCATGAACACTGAAGCTTTCTTT
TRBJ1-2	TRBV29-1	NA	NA	CSVEGGSGYGYTF	TGCAGCGTTGAGGGGGGGTCGGGCTATGGCTACACCTTC
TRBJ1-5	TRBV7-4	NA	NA	CASSLYYQPQHF	TGTGCCAGCAGCTTATACTATCAGCCCCAGCATTTT